The clone carrying this T cell receptor beta chain was seen a few times. This specimen belongs to a study of glioma-infiltrating T cells. V lost 3 bases and J 4 bases, leaving 9 bases between the germline ends. CDR1 and CDR2 from the germline V gene are MGHRA and YSYEKL. The CDR3 sequence is 13 residues long. Using RNA template, CDR3s of TCR alpha and beta were amplified with iRepertoire arm-PCR. TCRdb called the multiplex PCR reads again in MiXCR, with one record for every CDR3 protein. The table lists about 380,000 distinct CDR3 sequences, about two fifths of them singletons. This receptor was obtained from a human donor with low-grade glioma or glioblastoma, undergoing nonglioma brain surgery, or in good health (not recorded which). J is TRBJ2-5 and V is TRBV4-1; weak D call: TRBD2 (5 bases). Material: glioma tissue, nonneoplastic brain tissue, or PBMCs (not recorded which). For the CDR3, the DNA is TGCGCCAGCAGCCAGAGGGAGCGAGAGACCCAGTACTTC. It codes for CASSQRERETQYF.